The entry that follows covers one T cell receptor beta chain sequence. The antigen is unknown. Looked up from germline, CDR1 is SGDLS and CDR2 is YYNGEE. This CDR3 is 12 amino acids long. Unmatched junction bases numbered 4, after V lost 4 bases and J lost 7 bases. This specimen belongs to a study of tumor-infiltrating lymphocytes in localized non-small cell lung cancer. Overall study context: Some samples were collected after neoadjuvant chemotherapy; smokers, never-smokers and several histologies were included.

General observations from the study: Compared with uninvolved lung, tumors showed higher T cell infiltration by TCRbeta sequencing. Technical variation could not be separated from intratumor heterogeneity here.

Here immunoSEQ multiplex PCR was the method, and the copy in TCRdb shows in-frame clones only, minus some. Among about 7,100 clones, 60% to 80% were seen once, and the ten largest hold about 8.3%. The receptor comes from a human donor with non-small cell lung cancer. The chain is built from TRBV9 and TRBJ1-2; 7 bases match TRBD1. The sequencing sample was made of uninvolved lung tissue not adjacent to the tumor. CDR3 sequence: CASSPRDSGYTF. CDR3 coding DNA: TGTGCCAGCAGCCCACGGGACAGTGGCTACACCTTC.